Below, one T cell receptor beta chain is given with its context. Its antigen is still unknown. This record belongs to a study of early T cells in non-severe SARS-CoV-2 infection. Trimming took 3 bases from V and 4 from J, leaving 9 bases between them. This CDR3 contains 14 residues. Germline CDR1 and CDR2: MDHEN and SYDVKM. Individual cDNA molecules received unique molecular identifiers. MiXCR, run by TCRdb on the 5' RACE reads, gives a single entry per CDR3 protein. The profile shows roughly 75,000 distinct CDR3 sequences, around 8.7% of them singletons. Study-wide results and limits: Sequences matched to VDJdb favored anti-spike CD8 responses, while private and CD4 specificities were missed.

Sequencing was done on a sample of whole blood. The chain recombines TRBV28 with TRBJ1-4; D is uncertain. The clonotype was recovered from an adult who was a healthcare worker with PCR-confirmed SARS-CoV-2 infection or an uninfected control (not recorded which). The CDR3 DNA sequence: TGTGCCAGCAGTTTCGGGAGTAATAATGAAAAACTGTTTTTT. Translation: CASSFGSNNEKLFF.